The rows below give T cell receptor beta chains drawn from one sample of a study of early stage breast cancer tumors. Here immunoSEQ multiplex PCR was the method, and the copy in TCRdb shows in-frame clones only, minus some. The sample records around 4,800 clones, about two thirds being singletons. Sequenced material: normal breast tissue next to the tumor. Receptor source: a person between 55 and 69 years old with breast cancer. Each CDR3 is given with its conserved first and last residue. A D gene is named only where the DNA matches it firmly. Size values are once, few and many counts, or a class for expanded clones, and some rows have none.

V gene	clone size	D gene	J gene	CDR3 protein	CDR3 DNA
TRBV5-1	.	TRBD2	TRBJ2-1	CASSLELAGGGNEQFF	TGCGCCAGCAGCTTGGAATTAGCGGGGGGGGGCAATGAGCAGTTCTTC
TRBV11-1	.	TRBD1	TRBJ2-1	CASSLASPGGYNEQFF	TGTGCCAGCAGCTTAGCCAGTCCAGGGGGCTACAATGAGCAGTTCTTC
TRBV19	.	TRBD1	TRBJ2-3	CASSIRGQPSTDTQYF	TGTGCCAGTAGTATTCGGGGACAGCCCAGCACAGATACGCAGTATTTT
TRBV18	.	.	TRBJ1-3	CASSMTDGNTIYF	TGTGCCAGCTCCATGACAGACGGAAACACCATATATTTT
TRBV11-2	few	TRBD2	TRBJ2-3	CASSLALKAGVGTDTQYF	TGTGCCAGCAGCTTAGCGTTGAAGGCGGGGGTGGGCACAGATACGCAGTATTTT
TRBV6-5	.	.	TRBJ2-6	CASSFTSGANVLTF	TGTGCCAGCAGTTTCACATCTGGGGCCAACGTCCTGACTTTC
TRBV5-1	.	TRBD1	TRBJ1-2	CASSPGDSGGYGYTF	TGCGCCAGCAGCCCTGGGGACAGCGGTGGCTATGGCTACACCTTC
TRBV7-8	.	.	TRBJ2-7	CASSEQTTYEQYF	TGTGCCAGCTCCGAACAGACGACCTACGAGCAGTACTTC
TRBV30	.	.	TRBJ2-7	CAWSVLSGGGYEQYF	TGTGCCTGGAGTGTACTTTCGGGGGGCGGCTACGAGCAGTACTTC
TRBV5-1	once	TRBD1	TRBJ2-7	CASSLDRGNSYEQYF	TGCGCCAGCAGCTTAGACAGGGGGAACTCCTACGAGCAGTACTTC
TRBV5-4	.	.	TRBJ1-2	CASSLIGRAEEGYTF	TGTGCCAGCAGCTTGATAGGAAGGGCGGAGGAAGGCTACACCTTC
TRBV10-3	.	.	TRBJ2-7	CAISPTGLYEQYF	TGTGCCATCAGCCCCACAGGGTTGTACGAGCAGTACTTC
TRBV10-2	few	.	TRBJ1-1	CASSRQDNTEAFF	TGCGCCAGCAGTAGACAGGACAACACTGAAGCTTTCTTT
TRBV7-9	few	TRBD2	TRBJ2-7	CASSPSGGIPYEQYF	TGTGCCAGCAGCCCCAGCGGGGGGATCCCCTACGAGCAGTACTTC
TRBV7-2	.	.	TRBJ1-6	CASSGSTLHF	TGTGCCAGCAGCGGGAGTACCCTCCACTTT
TRBV19	.	.	TRBJ1-5	CASSIGGVPQHF	TGTGCCAGTAGTATAGGGGGAGTGCCCCAGCATTTT
TRBV5-8	.	.	TRBJ1-3	CASTRSSGNTIYF	TGTGCCAGCACCCGTTCCTCTGGAAACACCATATATTTT
TRBV7-9	once	.	TRBJ2-7	CASSQGGTYEQYF	TGTGCCAGCAGCCAGGGGGGAACCTACGAGCAGTACTTC
TRBV7-8	.	TRBD1	TRBJ1-1	CASSKGALGTEAFF	TGTGCCAGCAGTAAGGGGGCCCTGGGGACTGAAGCTTTCTTT
TRBV9	.	TRBD2	TRBJ2-3	CASSPRGGGATDTQYF	TGTGCCAGCAGCCCCCGTGGCGGGGGGGCCACAGATACGCAGTATTTT
TRBV6-1	.	TRBD1	TRBJ1-4	CASSEQGAGVDEKLFF	TGTGCCAGCAGTGAACAGGGGGCAGGGGTGGATGAAAAACTGTTTTTT
TRBV5-6	.	.	TRBJ2-7	CASSSPGATYEQYF	TGTGCCAGCAGCTCCCCAGGAGCCACCTACGAGCAGTACTTC
TRBV2	.	.	TRBJ1-1	CASKAGRTEAFF	TGTGCCAGCAAGGCAGGGCGGACTGAAGCTTTCTTT
TRBV4-2	few	.	TRBJ2-6	CASSAHELGTGANVLTF	TGTGCCAGCAGCGCCCATGAGCTGGGAACTGGGGCCAACGTCCTGACTTTC
TRBV4-1	few	.	TRBJ2-5	CASSQEGAQETQYF	TGCGCCAGCAGCCAAGAGGGAGCACAAGAGACCCAGTACTTC
TRBV29-1	.	TRBD1	TRBJ2-1	CSGKRDRGYPRIEQFF	TGCAGCGGAAAAAGGGACAGGGGCTACCCCAGGATCGAGCAGTTCTTC
TRBV9	.	TRBD2	TRBJ2-1	CASSPGLAAQYNEQFF	TGTGCCAGCAGCCCGGGACTAGCGGCACAATACAATGAGCAGTTCTTC
TRBV10-3	.	.	TRBJ1-2	CAISDVPAGADGYTF	TGTGCCATCAGTGACGTCCCCGCGGGGGCGGATGGCTACACCTTC
TRBV15	.	.	TRBJ1-2	CATSRDQGTGYGYTF	TGTGCCACCAGCAGAGATCAGGGAACAGGGTATGGCTACACCTTC
TRBV14	few	TRBD2	TRBJ2-3	CASSPLPGLAGEDTQYF	TGTGCCAGCAGCCCTCTCCCGGGACTAGCGGGAGAAGATACGCAGTATTTT
TRBV18	.	.	TRBJ1-1	CASSPVVGGGTEAFF	TGTGCCAGCTCACCAGTCGTTGGGGGGGGCACTGAAGCTTTCTTT
TRBV9	few	TRBD2	TRBJ2-3	CASSVEGSGVGDTQYF	TGTGCCAGCAGCGTAGAGGGTAGCGGGGTGGGAGATACGCAGTATTTT
TRBV6-5	once	.	TRBJ1-1	CASSYFRGLAFF	TGTGCCAGCAGTTACTTTCGGGGATTAGCTTTCTTT
TRBV11-3	.	.	TRBJ2-5	CASSLEQETQYF	TGTGCCAGCAGCTTAGAACAAGAGACCCAGTACTTC
TRBV13	.	TRBD1	TRBJ2-7	CASSGGTGGSYEQYF	TGTGCCAGCAGCGGGGGGACAGGGGGTTCCTACGAGCAGTACTTC
TRBV11-2	.	TRBD2	TRBJ2-5	CASSQGLAGQETQYF	TGTGCCAGCAGCCAGGGACTAGCGGGGCAAGAGACCCAGTACTTC
TRBV5-6	once	TRBD1	TRBJ2-1	CASSHVGQGRVEQFF	TGTGCCAGCAGCCACGTTGGACAGGGAAGAGTTGAGCAGTTCTTC
TRBV7-7	.	.	TRBJ2-5	CASSLVLRGTQYF	TGTGCTAGCAGCTTAGTGCTCCGGGGGACCCAGTACTTC
TRBV2	.	.	TRBJ2-3	CASRRRERGDTQYF	TGTGCCAGCAGGAGGCGCGAAAGAGGAGATACGCAGTATTTT
TRBV20-1	.	.	TRBJ1-2	CSANPYGYTF	TGCAGTGCTAACCCCTATGGCTACACCTTC